This TCR beta chain is from a study of tumor-infiltrating lymphocytes in primary liver carcinoma (dated 2017 in TCRdb). Study-level background: Of the five patients, three men and two women aged 30 to 69 years, four had hepatocellular carcinoma and one had combined HCC and intrahepatic cholangiocarcinoma. Repertoires from technical replicates were highly reproducible, with mean shared-clone rates roughly 0.87 and correlation coefficients above 0.95. Roughly 3.5 to 7.5 million productive TCRbeta reads were obtained per sample, and no significant difference in read depth was found between tissue types. TCRbeta repertoire sequencing, expression microarrays and whole-exome sequencing were combined in the study across five regions of each liver tumor, with adjacent normal tissue and blood also included. A total of some 35 specimens from 5 patients underwent TCRbeta repertoire sequencing, comprising 25 or so tumor regions, 5 adjacent noncancerous liver tissues and 5 peripheral blood samples. The five patients had tumors of stage T1-T3 N0M0, with maximum diameters ranging from about 4.2 to 10 cm.

Concerning this clonotype: Its specific antigen is unknown. One end of the junction varies from germline; a read error may be responsible.

Starting from approximately 460 ng total RNA, TCRbeta-specific cDNA was produced by reverse transcription with a constant-region primer and ProtoScript II reverse transcriptase. The TCRbeta libraries were prepared through three rounds of nested multiplex PCR following a slightly modified ARM-PCR procedure. Multiplex TRBV1-TRBV30 forward primers and a Cbeta reverse primer were used in the first two PCR rounds, each of which was run for 10 to 11 cycles. Sample barcodes and Illumina adapters were attached in a final 25-cycle PCR using Deep VentR polymerase. Before sequencing, amplicons of 200-500 bp were purified from gel using a QIAquick gel extraction kit. The TCRbeta amplicons were sequenced with 250-bp paired-end reads on an Illumina HiSeq 2500. Per the source publication's procedure: To recover full CDR3 sequences, reads were quality-trimmed using Trimmomatic v0.33 and paired reads were then merged using FLASH v1.2.11. MiGEC v1.2.1b assigned V, D and J germline segments to the rearranged TCRbeta sequences. Clonotype statistics, along with Shannon-Wiener diversity indices, were calculated using VDJtools v1.0.0. To cut down on sampling bias, every analysis after diversity analysis relied on just the 250 most abundant clonotypes from each sample. Using fastp trimming at Q25 and MiXCR clonotype assembly, TCRdb reanalyzed the public sequencing data and kept in-frame beta chains. For every CDR3 protein sequence, its rows merge into one entry that carries the most common genes and DNA. The V and J calls and clone size are TCRdb's, not the authors'. In all, the sample holds fewer than 85,000 distinct CDR3 sequences, and approximately 70% of those were seen once. The top ten clones comprise more than 25% of the sample.

The cysteine opens and the phenylalanine closes a CDR3 of 16 amino acids. Solely the CDR3 DNA is kept, with 48 bases framed from the first base. CDR1 MGHRA and CDR2 YSYEKL are derived from the germline V gene. What the study reported, not specific to this receptor: Bulk unsorted samples precluded comparing CD4+ and CD8+ T cell repertoires. Because sequencing covered only the TCR beta chain and unpaired alpha chains were not captured, true repertoire diversity is likely underestimated. Consistent with antigen-driven expansion, pairs of tumor regions showed higher repertoire overlap (mean roughly 36%) than either tumor-adjacent pairs (around 17%) or tumor-blood pairs (roughly 15%). The top 250 clones accounted for a significantly greater share of the repertoire in tumors than in blood (p = 0.039). With just a few patients in the study, the authors point out that the findings should be validated in a larger study.

Total RNA and DNA were co-extracted from about 20-30 mg of bulk tissue with the AllPrep DNA/RNA mini kit, without cell sorting. About 5 patients with histopathologically diagnosed primary liver carcinoma underwent surgical resection in China between 2015 and March 2016. Chronic HBV infection was present in the patients, and the patients were treatment-naive at sampling. Pieces of fresh tumor and adjacent tissue were cut in half, with one half kept in RNAlater at -80 degrees C and the other half sent for histology. The rearranged chain carries TRBV4-1 and TRBJ2-1; possibly the D gene is TRBD2, per 5 matching bases. Source material: tumor-adjacent normal liver tissue. The clonotype comes from a middle-aged man with primary liver carcinoma and hepatitis B virus infection. The nucleotide sequence reads as follows: TGTGCCAGCAGCCAAGGTAGCGCCGCACGGGCTGGCGAGCAGTTCTTC. This yields the protein CASSQGSAARAGEQFF.